The 15 T cell receptor beta chains below all came from one sample that was sequenced in a study of metastatic and nonmetastatic thyroid tumors. With MiXCR, TCRdb called clones anew from the PCR reads. The table lists 4,900 or so clones, about 30% of them singletons. Nobody among the patients had been given any treatment before thyroid surgery. The source material was adjacent normal tissue. The source is a female donor with papillary thyroid cancer or a benign thyroid nodule (not recorded which). Some clones in this sample may be carry-over from other donors' samples.

V gene TRBV9 combines with J gene TRBJ1-5, with a tentative D call TRBD1 (6 bases). V shed 4 bases and J shed 3 bases, with 8 bases lying between them. The CDR3 runs to 13 residues. Germline V gives CDR1 SGDLS, CDR2 YYNGEE. CDR3 coding DNA: TGTGCCAGCAGCCTGGGGGCCAATCAGCCCCAGCATTTT. Translation gives CASSLGANQPQHF. The full variable domain, in which reference TRBV9 and TRBJ1-5 provide the parts outside the CDR3, is DSGVTQTPKHLITATGQRVTLRCSPRSGDLSVYWYQQSLDQGLQFLIQYYNGEERAKGNILERFSAQQFPDLHSELNLSSLELGDSALYFCASSLGANQPQHFGDGTRLSIL.

This clone appeared a single time. V and J are TRBV9 and TRBJ1-1; D not certain. In germline, CDR1 is SGDLS, CDR2 YYNGEE. V dropped 3 bases and J dropped 2 bases, with 14 bases sitting between them. The CDR3 spans 15 residues. The CDR3 loop is CASSAPGSLNTEAFF. The CDR3 nucleotides are TGTGCCAGCAGCGCCCCGGGATCTCTAAACACTGAAGCTTTCTTT. The full variable domain, rest sourced from reference TRBV9 and TRBJ1-1, is DSGVTQTPKHLITATGQRVTLRCSPRSGDLSVYWYQQSLDQGLQFLIQYYNGEERAKGNILERFSAQQFPDLHSELNLSSLELGDSALYFCASSAPGSLNTEAFFGQGTRLTVV.

This clone is classed as medium-sized. This rearrangement joins TRBV12-3 or TRBV12-4 to TRBJ2-3; the D call may be TRBD1 or TRBD2 (5 bases each). There are 16 residues in the CDR3. Trimming stripped 8 bases from V and 2 bases from J, with 20 bases between. The DNA for the CDR3 is TGTGCCAGCCGAGGGACCGACAGTGAGTCCACAGATACGCAGTATTTT. It is translated as CASRGTDSESTDTQYF.

About this clone itself: One junction end disagrees with the germline gene, perhaps due to a read error. V is TRBV2 and J is TRBJ2-7, with D hard to call. This CDR3 has 14 residues. The V gene's germline CDR1 is SNHLY and CDR2 FYNNEI. In nucleotides, the CDR3 is TGTGTCAGCAAACCCATCGGTCCCAACTACGAGCAGTACTTC. Residues: CVSKPIGPNYEQYF.

This clone ranks as medium-sized (0.01 to 0.1%). The chain employs TRBV10-3 and TRBJ1-2; a possible D gene is TRBD1 (5 bases). This CDR3 is 17 amino acids long. Germline values: CDR1 ENHRY, CDR2 SYGVKD. Trimming left V 2 bases short and J 2 bases short, with 18 bases between. DNA of the CDR3: TGTGCCATCAGTGAGACTCCCCCTGGGACGGTCAACTATGGCTACACCTTC. This codes for CAISETPPGTVNYGYTF.

This clone was seen just once. V is TRBV6-1 and J is TRBJ2-7; D perhaps matches TRBD2 (7 bases). CDR1 is MNHNS and CDR2 is SASEGT in the germline V gene. V was shortened by 3 bases and J by 7 bases, with 19 bases between the two germline ends. This CDR3 comprises 15 residues. The CDR3 bases are TGTGCCAGCAGTGACCGGGGGGCTTTCCTTTGGGAGCAGTACTTC. Translation: CASSDRGAFLWEQYF.

This clone has just a few counts. Other DNA sequences within the sample encode an identical CDR3. The rearrangement joins TRBV6-1 to TRBJ1-2; possible D gene TRBD1, 6 bases. CDR1 is MNHNS, CDR2 SASEGT, per germline. V dropped 8 bases and J dropped 2 bases, with 12 bases sitting between them. The CDR3 consists of 13 residues. In DNA form, the CDR3 reads TGTGCCAGCGCCCCGGGGGGCAACTATGGCTACACCTTC. Its translation is CASAPGGNYGYTF.

The V and J genes are TRBV6-1 and TRBJ1-1; D is uncertain. CDR1 is MNHNS and CDR2 is SASEGT in the germline V gene. The CDR3 consists of 14 residues. V shed 7 bases and J shed 1 base, with 13 bases lying between them. The CDR3 coding sequence is TGTGCCAGCAAGCGGGCAGGCCCGAACACTGAAGCTTTCTTT. Translation gives CASKRAGPNTEAFF.

The V call is TRBV6-1, the J call TRBJ2-1; TRBD1 matches 11 bases. Germline CDR1 is MNHNS and CDR2 is SASEGT. The CDR3 contains 14 residues. V gave up 8 bases and J gave up 6 bases; unmatched junction bases: 6. CDR3 in amino acids: CASQDRGRLNEQFF. The CDR3 coding sequence is TGTGCCAGCCAGGACAGGGGGCGCCTCAATGAGCAGTTCTTC.

The genes are TRBV5-1 and TRBJ1-1; D is unclear. In germline, CDR1 is SGHRS, CDR2 YFSETQ. V dropped 0 bases and J dropped 9 bases, with 18 bases sitting between them. The CDR3 totals 15 residues. The CDR3 DNA reads as TGCGCCAGCAGCTTGGCCGATTGGGCAGTACACCAAGCTTTCTTT. It translates to CASSLADWAVHQAFF.

Within the sample, this clone is medium-sized (0.01 to 0.1%). This sequence joins TRBV5-1 and TRBJ2-1; 8 positions agree with TRBD2. Germline V gene data show CDR1 as SGHRS and CDR2 as YFSETQ. Trimming took 4 bases from V and 5 from J; bases not matched to a gene: 5. The length of the CDR3 is 14 residues. The CDR3 loop reads CASSLSGANNEQFF. The CDR3 region has the DNA TGCGCCAGCAGCCTTAGCGGGGCCAACAATGAGCAGTTCTTC.

This clone was detected a few times. The chain has TRBV27 and TRBJ2-2; D call uncertain. V was clipped by 3 bases and J by 1 base, with 6 bases between them. The CDR3 spans 14 residues. From germline, CDR1 is MNHEY and CDR2 SMNVEV (reference sequence). The DNA of the CDR3 is TGTGCCAGCAGTTTCCTGGAGAACACCGGGGAGCTGTTTTTT. Its protein is CASSFLENTGELFF.

This clone was detected only a few times. The chain links TRBV6-1 to TRBJ1-1; possibly TRBD1 for D (6 bases). Germline CDR1 reads MNHNS; CDR2 reads SASEGT. The length of the CDR3 is 15 residues. Trimming removed 4 bases at V and 2 bases at J, with 14 bases between. In nucleotides, the CDR3 is TGTGCCAGCAGTGCCCGACAGGAATTAAACACTGAAGCTTTCTTT. This translates into CASSARQELNTEAFF.

This sequence joins TRBV20-1 and TRBJ2-1; 8 bases agree with TRBD2. This CDR3 contains 15 residues. The trim removed 0 bases at V and 7 bases at J, leaving 8 bases unmatched. Germline CDR1 and CDR2: DFQATT and SNEGSKA (reference sequence). The CDR3: CSARDASGSVNEQFF. CDR3 DNA sequence: TGCAGTGCTAGAGATGCTAGCGGGTCGGTGAATGAGCAGTTCTTC.

The chain combines TRBV11-2 with TRBJ2-1, with TRBD1 matching over 8 bases. J was trimmed by 8 bases and V by 5 bases; bases with no gene match: 11. The CDR3 length is 15 residues. Looked up from germline, CDR1 is SGHAT and CDR2 is FQNNGV. In DNA, the CDR3 is TGTGCCAGCAGCGGCTGGCAGGGGGCGCGAGATGAGCAGTTCTTC. This codes for CASSGWQGARDEQFF.